Below are 23 T cell receptor beta chains sequenced from a single sample in a study of blood T cells in healthy people across ages. Together with a sample-barcoded 5' primer, a J-beta primer mix was included in a second PCR lasting about 6 to 11 cycles. Each CDR3 protein gets one entry after TCRdb re-called the 5' RACE reads with MiXCR. The sample has under 2,000,000 distinct CDR3 sequences; around 50% are singletons. Sequenced: blood. These receptors all stem from a woman between 35 and 50 years old in good health.

V and J are TRBV18 and TRBJ2-6, with a weak D call TRBD1 (5 bases). CDR1 is KGHSH, CDR2 LQKENI, per germline. CDR3 length: 18 amino acids. V lost 1 base and J lost 0, with 13 bases in between. The CDR3 is CASSPRAIGDSGANVLTF. CDR3 DNA: TGTGCCAGCTCACCACGGGCCATAGGGGACTCTGGGGCCAACGTCCTGACTTTC.

This clonotype was seen more than once but under ten times. The chain employs TRBV20-1 and TRBJ2-5; weak D call: TRBD1 (6 bases). The ends were cut back, 3 bases at V and 4 bases at J, with 12 bases in the middle. CDR3 length: 13 residues. Germline values: CDR1 DFQATT, CDR2 SNEGSKA (reference sequence). CDR3 sequence reads: CSASSGVRETQYF. In DNA form, the CDR3 reads TGCAGTGCTAGTTCAGGGGTTCGAGAGACCCAGTACTTC.

The rearrangement joins TRBV4-1 to TRBJ2-7; the match to TRBD2 covers 11 bases. V trimming: 2 bases; J trimming: 7 bases; junction bases outside the gene matches: 10. Germline V gene lookup returns CDR1 MGHRA and CDR2 YSYEKL. CDR3 length equals 16 residues. The CDR3 protein is CASSQLGLAAYNEQYF. As DNA, the CDR3 is TGCGCCAGCAGCCAATTGGGACTAGCGGCTTACAATGAGCAGTACTTC.

The rearrangement links TRBV27 to TRBJ1-2; no clear D gene. The V end lost 7 bases, the J end lost 4 bases, and 7 bases lay between the germline ends. Germline values: CDR1 MNHEY, CDR2 SMNVEV (reference sequence). The CDR3 extends over 11 amino acids. The CDR3 coding sequence is TGTGCCAGCATGCCCCGCTATGGCTACACCTTC. This translates into CASMPRYGYTF.

Worth noting for this clonotype: Its ends do not fully match the called genes, so a read error is possible. This chain joins TRBV9 and TRBJ2-1; D might be TRBD2 (6 bases). The V gene's germline CDR1 is SGDLS and CDR2 YYNGEE. The CDR3 is 19 amino acids. DNA of the CDR3: TGTGCCAGCAGCGTCCCGCGTTCTGTAGGGCGGGGCTCCTGCAATGAGCAGTTCTTC. Encoded protein: CASSVPRSVGRGSCNEQFF.

The V and J genes are TRBV28 and TRBJ1-4, with D possibly matching TRBD1 (6 bases). The V and J ends lost 6 bases and 7 bases respectively, with 18 bases between them. The CDR3 extends over 15 amino acids. Germline CDR1 and CDR2: MDHEN and SYDVKM. CDR3 sequence reads: CASSSSGIGGEKLFF. CDR3 bases: TGTGCCAGCAGCTCTTCTGGGATAGGGGGTGAAAAACTGTTTTTT.

This clonotype appeared once. J is TRBJ2-5 and V is TRBV6-5, with 9 bases fitting TRBD1. V was pared by 6 bases and J by 1 base, with 9 bases of the junction left unmatched. CDR1 MNHEY and CDR2 SVGAGI come from the germline V gene. The CDR3 has 16 residues. The CDR3 loop reads CASSSTWTGAQETQYF. The CDR3 nucleotides are TGTGCCAGCAGCTCAACTTGGACAGGGGCCCAAGAGACCCAGTACTTC.

This clonotype occurred a few times. The chain recombines TRBV6-1 with TRBJ2-3; 9 positions agree with TRBD2. V trimming: 6 bases; J trimming: 5 bases; junction bases outside the gene matches: 15. This CDR3 has 17 amino acids. Germline loops: CDR1 MNHNS, CDR2 SASEGT. The CDR3 loop is CASRAGGLGRPRDTQYF. As DNA, the CDR3 is TGTGCCAGCAGAGCGGGGGGTCTAGGTAGACCCCGAGATACGCAGTATTTT.

This chain links TRBV28 with TRBJ2-1, with D possibly being TRBD1 or TRBD2 (6 bases each). This CDR3 is built from 9 residues. V was trimmed by 11 bases and J by 12 bases, leaving 11 bases between them. Germline V CDR1 and CDR2: MDHEN, SYDVKM. CDR3 nucleotide sequence: TGTGCCTGGGGGGCGGCGCAGTTCTTC. Translating gives CAWGAAQFF.

The J gene is TRBJ2-7, the V gene TRBV12-3 or TRBV12-4; TRBD2 aligns across 8 bases. J lost 0 bases, V lost 6 bases, and 4 bases had no gene match. The CDR3 is 14 residues long. CDR3 residues: CASRTSGRSYEQYF. The CDR3 DNA is TGTGCCAGCAGAACTAGCGGTCGCTCCTACGAGCAGTACTTC.

This clonotype is a singleton in its sample. The chain employs TRBV20-1 and TRBJ1-6, with D tentatively TRBD1 (6 bases). Between the trimmed V and J ends, which lost 4 bases and 6 bases, there was a span of 10 bases. Germline CDR1 is DFQATT and CDR2 is SNEGSKA (reference sequence). This CDR3 contains 13 residues. The CDR3 coding sequence is TGCAGTGCTACCCGGGACACTAATTCACCCCTCCACTTT. Amino acids: CSATRDTNSPLHF.

The chain links TRBV4-1 to TRBJ1-2; 7 bases are shared with TRBD1. CDR3 length: 20 residues. Germline CDR1 is MGHRA and CDR2 is YSYEKL. V shed 0 bases and J 8 bases; nucleotides not matched to a gene: 24. CDR3: CASSQESLNSVGDSRLGYTF. In DNA form, the CDR3 reads TGCGCCAGCAGCCAAGAAAGCCTGAACAGCGTGGGGGACAGCCGCCTAGGCTACACCTTC.

The DNA of the CDR3 is TGCGCCAGCAGCACGCCGGGACAGGGGGAAACTAATGAAAAACTGTTTTTT. Translation: CASSTPGQGETNEKLFF. The V gene is TRBV4-1, the J gene TRBJ1-4; 11 bases fit TRBD1. V lost 5 bases and J lost 1; bases outside the gene matches: 6. CDR1 MGHRA and CDR2 YSYEKL come from the germline V gene. The CDR3 covers 17 residues.

This chain links TRBV20-1 with TRBJ2-5; D may be TRBD2 (6 bases). The CDR3 is 14 amino acids. The germline CDR1 and CDR2 sequences are DFQATT and SNEGSKA (reference sequence). The V gene lost 2 bases and the J gene lost 4 bases, with 14 bases spanning the gap. CDR3 residues: CSARWFQRVETQYF. The CDR3 DNA sequence: TGCAGTGCTAGATGGTTTCAGCGGGTAGAGACCCAGTACTTC.

This chain links TRBV15 with TRBJ2-1, with TRBD2 identical over 11 bases. J was trimmed by 7 bases and V by 0 bases; bases with no gene match: 11. Germline CDR1 LNHNV, CDR2 YYDKDF (reference sequence). There are 18 residues in the CDR3. DNA of the CDR3: TGTGCCACCAGCAGAGAGTTTAGCGGGGGGGGGTTAGAGAATGAGCAGTTCTTC. As protein: CATSREFSGGGLENEQFF.

V usage is TRBV5-6 and J usage is TRBJ1-5; 7 nucleotides line up with TRBD1. The junction had 5 bases not matched to a gene; V was cut back by 2 bases and J by 0 bases. CDR3 length: 16 residues. CDR1 is SGHDT, CDR2 YYEEEE, per germline. CDR3 sequence: CASSFRDRHSNQPQHF. CDR3 bases: TGTGCCAGCAGCTTTAGGGACAGACATAGCAATCAGCCCCAGCATTTT.

The chain joins TRBV25-1 to TRBJ2-5; D remains unclear. The CDR3 covers 14 residues. V lost 2 bases, J lost 2 bases, and 9 bases lay in between. The germline gives CDR1 MGHDK, CDR2 SYGVNS. This chain's CDR3 is CASSEGGIQETQYF. CDR3 nucleotide sequence: TGTGCCAGCAGTGAAGGCGGAATTCAAGAGACCCAGTACTTC.

The gene calls are TRBV24-1 and TRBJ2-1; D remains ambiguous. CDR1 is KGHDR and CDR2 is SFDVKD in the germline V gene. The CDR3 consists of 16 residues. Trimming left V 5 bases short and J 8 bases short, with 21 bases between. CDR3 amino acids: CATSALSGARGDEQFF. The CDR3 coding sequence is TGTGCCACCAGTGCTCTCTCAGGAGCGCGTGGGGATGAGCAGTTCTTC.

This chain connects TRBV7-6 to TRBJ1-6; 7 nucleotides agree with TRBD1. Trimming took 1 base from V and 6 from J; bases not matched to a gene: 3. The germline gives CDR1 SGHVS, CDR2 FNYEAQ. The CDR3 has 15 residues. The CDR3 nucleotides are TGTGCCAGCAGCTTAGGGGACAGTTTTAATTCACCCCTCCACTTT. It is translated as CASSLGDSFNSPLHF.

The chain uses TRBV5-4 and TRBJ2-4; D perhaps matches TRBD2 (7 bases). From germline, CDR1 is SGHNT and CDR2 YYREEE (reference sequence). The CDR3 contains 14 residues. V was trimmed by 4 bases and J by 13 bases, leaving 21 bases between them. CDR3 in amino acids: CASSPGRGAGEQYF. As DNA, the CDR3 is TGTGCCAGCAGCCCGGGACGGGGGGCAGGTGAGCAGTACTTC.

This clonotype was recorded a few times. This chain joins TRBV4-2 and TRBJ2-6; 9 bases agree with TRBD1. The germline CDR1 and CDR2 sequences are LGHNA and YNFKEQ. This CDR3 has 17 residues. V trimming: 4 bases; J trimming: 8 bases; junction bases outside the gene matches: 12. This CDR3 reads CASSPSSTGGLSNVLTF. The DNA of the CDR3 is TGTGCCAGCAGCCCCTCCTCGACAGGGGGATTGTCCAACGTCCTGACTTTC.

In this sample, this clonotype turned up a few times. V usage is TRBV20-1 and J usage is TRBJ1-1; 7 nucleotides align to TRBD1. Germline V CDR1 and CDR2: DFQATT, SNEGSKA (reference sequence). V shed 0 bases, J shed 5 bases, and the junction held 12 bases outside the gene matches. The CDR3 is 16 amino acids. CDR3 nucleotides: TGCAGTGCTAGAGATCTGCACAGGGGATGGTCGACTGAAGCTTTCTTT. Translated, it gives CSARDLHRGWSTEAFF.

This chain connects TRBV20-1 to TRBJ1-1; a possible D gene is TRBD1 (6 bases). The ends were cut back, 1 base at V and 8 bases at J, with 14 bases in the middle. The germline V gene encodes CDR1 DFQATT and CDR2 SNEGSKA (reference sequence). This CDR3 has 13 residues. The CDR3 loop is CSARVSGQTEAFF. The DNA for the CDR3 is TGCAGTGCTAGAGTTTCCGGACAGACAGAAGCTTTCTTT.